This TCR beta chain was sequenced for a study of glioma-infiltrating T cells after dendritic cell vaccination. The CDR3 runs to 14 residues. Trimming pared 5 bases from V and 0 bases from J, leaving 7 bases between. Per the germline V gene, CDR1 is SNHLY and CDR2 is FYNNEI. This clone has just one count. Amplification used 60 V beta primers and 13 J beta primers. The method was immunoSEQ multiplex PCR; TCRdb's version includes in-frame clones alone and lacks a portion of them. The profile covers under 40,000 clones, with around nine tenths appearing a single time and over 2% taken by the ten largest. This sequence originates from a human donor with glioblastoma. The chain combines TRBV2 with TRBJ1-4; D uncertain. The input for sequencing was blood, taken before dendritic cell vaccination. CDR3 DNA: TGTGCCAGCAGTCACAGATCAACTAATGAAAAACTGTTTTTT. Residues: CASSHRSTNEKLFF.